The TCR beta chain under discussion was sequenced for a study of blood T cell repertoires in COVID-19 (TCRdb year 2020). A note on the overall study: Samples covering the acute and convalescent phases of COVID-19 were provided by collaborators in the United States, Italy and Spain. Where available, HLA class I and class II types were obtained from metadata supplied by the sample provider rather than from assay-based typing. The samples were drawn from two sources: the first 160 participants of the ongoing ImmuneRACE study, and 1,200 or so subjects contributed by 6 global collaborators. A de-identified subject ID, COVID-19 status, age in years and sex were almost always included in the sample metadata. Subjects who had been exposed to COVID-19, were actively infected with it, or had recovered from it provided the deeply sampled blood TCRbeta repertoires that made up the dataset. The material from the prospective study consisted of cDNA or gDNA derived from T cells, B-cell-depleted T cells, or PBMCs. A freely available public database, intended as a resource for researchers studying the immune response to SARS-CoV-2, is where the repertoires were released.

For this clone: What this receptor recognizes is not known. Per-base quality was not reported, and no clone a single base away is much larger than it.

The V and J ends are trimmed by 5 bases and 7 bases, leaving 11 bases between them. Including cysteine and phenylalanine, the CDR3 has 13 amino acids. Only CDR3 DNA is held: 39 bases, read in frame from base 1. In the germline V gene, CDR1 corresponds to KGHDR and CDR2 to SFDVKD. Results the study describes overall, beyond this receptor: How much clinical and demographic metadata was included differed by source and by participant, and the metadata was provided uncurated.

At one collaborating source in Seattle, patients were enrolled during active infection and were followed longitudinally through the course of disease. The collaborating institutions used their own protocols to collect whole blood in K2EDTA tubes. For TCRbeta analysis, collaborators shipped samples in one of three forms: frozen whole blood, isolated PBMCs, or DNA extracted from either of those sample types. The immunoSEQ Assay, a bias-controlled multiplex PCR, was used to amplify TCRbeta CDR3 regions from genomic DNA. The original methods were these. Nucleated cell counts per sample were estimated from amplification of reference gene primers within the assay. To quantify the absolute abundance of each unique TCRbeta CDR3 rearrangement, sequence reads were collapsed and filtered. For each sample, productive Simpson clonality was calculated as the square root of Simpson's diversity index over productive rearrangements. Entries here come from immuneACCESS through TCRdb and include only in-frame sequences with V and J called. Some clones fail to appear in such tables; in the studies checked, an unresolved V gene covers under half of the shortfall, and the cause of the remainder is unknown. D and trimming come from the DNA, and the V and J calls and clone size come from that table. In all, the sample holds over 250,000 clones, and around 88% of those were seen once. The top ten constitute 10% to 15% of the sample.

The material sequenced was peripheral blood. This clonotype was obtained from a woman in her 70s with COVID-19, enrolled during active disease. The chain joins TRBV24-1 to TRBJ1-5; possibly the D gene is TRBD1, per 5 matching bases. Here the CDR3 is given as CATSGRVGQPQHF. The DNA is TGTGCCACCAGTGGCAGGGTGGGCCAGCCCCAGCATTTT.